The T cell receptor beta chain under discussion was sequenced for a study of identical twins. General observations from the study: Within cord blood, abundant beta clonotypes carried fewer insertions, but memory repertoires showed no such trend. A partial confounding effect on zero-insertion analyses could come from invariant MAIT and iNKT cells.

This clonotype occurred a few times. Its antigen is not known. A universal primer site was incorporated via template switching, and the cDNA contained unique molecular identifiers. TCRdb recomputed calls from the 5' RACE reads with MiXCR, one row per CDR3 protein. Of 700,000 to 950,000 distinct CDR3 sequences in the sample, approximately 13% were seen once. CDR3 length: 16 amino acids. Trimming took 1 base from V and 2 from J; bases not matched to a gene: 4. Germline CDR1 MNHEY, CDR2 SMNVEV (reference sequence). The data also belong to a second study, concerning yellow fever vaccine responses in identical twins.

The chain joins TRBV27 to TRBJ1-1, with 10 bases that match TRBD1. This TCR was recovered from a woman aged 18-29 years in good health. The sample taken for sequencing was PBMCs. CDR3 bases: TGTGCCAGCAGTTTATACGGGACAGGGGTTAACACTGAAGCTTTCTTT. Residues: CASSLYGTGVNTEAFF.